The sequence of this TCR beta chain was determined in a study of OX40 agonist ivuxolimab in advanced cancers. Overall study context: Patients were infused with ivuxolimab every 2 weeks at 0.01 to 10 mg/kg.

Here immunoSEQ multiplex PCR was the method, and the copy in TCRdb shows in-frame clones only, minus some. The table records about 80,000 clones, about nine tenths of them present only once. Germline V gives CDR1 MNHNS, CDR2 SASEGT. Trimming pared 9 bases from V and 0 bases from J, leaving 8 bases between. This CDR3 contains 12 residues. This sample comprised CD4+ or CD8+ T cells sorted from blood, obtained in a trial of the OX40 agonist ivuxolimab. The V and J genes are TRBV6-1 and TRBJ1-1; D gene ambiguous. This sequence was found in an adult with an advanced solid tumor such as melanoma, head and neck, liver or kidney cancer. CDR3: CASHLMNTEAFF. The CDR3 DNA is TGTGCCAGTCACCTAATGAACACTGAAGCTTTCTTT.